Below, 32 T cell receptor beta chains from the same sample are listed, as sequenced in a study of CD8 T cells in Susac syndrome. RNA in amounts of roughly 0.5 to 1 ug was reverse transcribed with random hexamers. Using its own MiXCR run on the immunoSEQ multiplex PCR reads, TCRdb lists one record per CDR3 protein. The repertoire holds some 150,000 distinct CDR3 sequences, with approximately 94% as singletons. The sample taken for sequencing was CD8+ T cells from PBMCs. The receptors were sampled from a human donor with multiple sclerosis.

The chain combines TRBV3-1 with TRBJ1-1; possibly TRBD1 for D (5 bases). Looked up from germline, CDR1 is LGHDT and CDR2 is YNNKEL (reference sequence). The V end was cut by 1 base, the J end by 5 bases, with 11 bases between. The CDR3 is made up of 14 amino acids. The CDR3 protein is CASSQGRGNTEAFF. The CDR3 region has the DNA TGTGCCAGCAGCCAAGGGCGGGGGAATACTGAAGCTTTCTTT.

The V gene is TRBV9, the J gene TRBJ2-3, with TRBD2 identical over 8 bases. This CDR3 contains 14 residues. Germline V gene sequence: CDR1 SGDLS, CDR2 YYNGEE. Losses at the gene ends were 7 bases for V and 6 bases for J; bases not matched to a gene: 10. CDR3 nucleotide sequence: TGTGCCAGCGGACCTAGCGGGCGTCCGGATACGCAGTATTTT. Amino acids: CASGPSGRPDTQYF.

The chain uses TRBV7-9 and TRBJ2-5, with D tentatively TRBD1 (5 bases). The V end lost 5 bases, the J end lost 12 bases, and 7 bases lay between the germline ends. The CDR3 contains 9 residues. The V gene's germline CDR1 is SEHNR and CDR2 FQNEAQ (reference sequence). The CDR3 region has the DNA TGTGCCAGCAGCCCGACAGAGTACTTC. Its translation is CASSPTEYF.

V and J are TRBV13 and TRBJ1-6, with 7 bases identical to TRBD1. The germline CDR1 and CDR2 sequences are PRHDT and FYEKMQ (reference sequence). CDR3 length: 15 residues. Trimming removed 3 bases from V and 10 bases from J; junction bases left unmatched: 9. The CDR3 nucleotides are TGTGCCAGCAGCTTCGGACAGGAGTTTTCCTCACCCCTCCACTTT. Its protein is CASSFGQEFSSPLHF.

The J gene is TRBJ1-1, the V gene TRBV27, with 7 bases identical to TRBD1. This CDR3 is 14 amino acids long. The V gene end was trimmed by 5 bases and the J gene end by 9 bases; junction bases not matched to a gene: 12. Germline CDR1 is MNHEY and CDR2 is SMNVEV (reference sequence). CDR3 loop: CASSPGATGLKAFF. CDR3 bases: TGTGCCAGCAGTCCGGGGGCGACAGGGCTGAAAGCTTTCTTT.

The V call is TRBV4-2, the J call TRBJ1-2; possible D gene TRBD1, 5 bases. This CDR3 has 18 amino acids. Germline CDR1 LGHNA, CDR2 YNFKEQ. Trimming removed 0 bases at V and 4 bases at J, with 21 bases between. CDR3 protein: CASSQESGIEGFSYGYTF. In DNA, the CDR3 is TGTGCCAGCAGCCAAGAGTCAGGAATTGAGGGGTTTAGCTATGGCTACACCTTC.

This clonotype was seen a single time. The chain couples TRBV3-1 to TRBJ1-1; 8 bases agree with TRBD1. Germline CDR1 reads LGHDT; CDR2 reads YNNKEL (reference sequence). The CDR3 is 16 residues long. The V gene end was trimmed by 4 bases and the J gene end by 4 bases; junction bases not matched to a gene: 11. CDR3 nucleotides: TGTGCCAGCAGCCTCGGACAGGGAGGGATGGGCACTGAAGCTTTCTTT. The encoded protein is CASSLGQGGMGTEAFF.

J is TRBJ1-5 and V is TRBV28; 8 bases map to TRBD1. Germline V CDR1 and CDR2: MDHEN, SYDVKM. V lost 5 bases, J lost 6 bases, and 9 bases stayed unmatched. CDR3 length: 15 residues. CDR3 nucleotide sequence: TGTGCCAGCAGTCCGATAATGACAGGGGCTCAGCCCCAGCATTTT. This sequence encodes CASSPIMTGAQPQHF. The full variable domain, rest sourced from reference TRBV28 and TRBJ1-5, is DVKVTQSSRYLVKRTGEKVFLECVQDMDHENMFWYRQDPGLGLRLIYFSYDVKMKEKGDIPEGYSVSREKKERFSLILESASTNQTSMYLCASSPIMTGAQPQHFGDGTRLSIL.

The chain links TRBV6-2 or TRBV6-3 to TRBJ2-7; 9 positions agree with TRBD2. The junction had 8 bases not matched to a gene; V was cut back by 6 bases and J by 5 bases. The CDR3 is 14 residues long. Germline V gene sequence: CDR1 MNHEY, CDR2 SVGEGT. Here the CDR3 DNA reads TGTGCCAGCAGCCTTGCGGGGGGGCGGGACGAGCAGTACTTC. It is translated as CASSLAGGRDEQYF.

The chain has TRBV27 and TRBJ2-3; unclear D gene. Between the trimmed V and J ends, which lost 3 bases and 5 bases, there was a span of 6 bases. The CDR3 is 12 residues long. Germline-derived CDR1 and CDR2 are MNHEY and SMNVEV (reference sequence). CDR3 amino acids: CASSLPGDTQYF. CDR3 coding DNA: TGTGCCAGCAGTTTGCCGGGAGATACGCAGTATTTT.

The rearrangement joins TRBV7-9 to TRBJ2-1, with D uncertain. Trimming took 3 bases from V and 6 from J, leaving 6 bases between them. This CDR3 is built from 12 residues. In germline, CDR1 is SEHNR, CDR2 FQNEAQ (reference sequence). Written as DNA, the CDR3 is TGTGCCAGCAGCTTGTCATTCAATGAGCAGTTCTTC. Protein: CASSLSFNEQFF.

The chain uses TRBV29-1 and TRBJ1-2, with TRBD1 identical over 7 bases. Germline values: CDR1 SQVTM, CDR2 ANQGSEA. The CDR3 runs to 12 residues. The junction had 7 bases not matched to a gene; V was cut back by 5 bases and J by 7 bases. The CDR3 bases are TGCAGCGTTAAAACCGGGACAGTTGGCTACACCTTC. This gives the protein CSVKTGTVGYTF.

The chain has TRBV12-3 or TRBV12-4 and TRBJ1-3; D remains ambiguous. The CDR3 consists of 14 residues. Trimming removed 1 base at V and 2 bases at J, with 6 bases between. The CDR3 sequence: CASSLGGAGNTIYF. CDR3 sequence (DNA): TGTGCCAGCAGTTTAGGTGGTGCTGGAAACACCATATATTTT.

The gene calls are TRBV27 and TRBJ1-2, with a tentative D call TRBD1 (5 bases). The CDR3 runs to 14 residues. Trimming stripped 4 bases from V and 4 bases from J, with 13 bases between. Germline assignment: CDR1 MNHEY and CDR2 SMNVEV (reference sequence). The CDR3 sequence: CASSSSRAGYGYTF. In DNA form, the CDR3 reads TGTGCCAGCAGTTCCAGCAGGGCCGGCTATGGCTACACCTTC.

This chain links TRBV6-1 with TRBJ2-1, with TRBD2 matching 13 bases. Looked up from germline, CDR1 is MNHNS and CDR2 is SASEGT. V lost 7 bases, J lost 2 bases, and 8 bases stayed unmatched. The CDR3 extends over 17 amino acids. The CDR3 DNA is TGTGCCAGCACCCAGACTAGCGGGGGGCTTACCTACAATGAGCAGTTCTTC. Amino acid sequence: CASTQTSGGLTYNEQFF.

The chain joins TRBV19 to TRBJ2-7, with 9 nucleotides matching TRBD1. The CDR3 loop spans 13 amino acids. Germline V gene lookup returns CDR1 LNHDA and CDR2 SQIVND (reference sequence). The V gene end was trimmed by 5 bases and the J gene end by 5 bases; junction bases not matched to a gene: 4. The CDR3 DNA reads TGTGCCAGTAGTGAGGGACAGGGACACGAGCAGTACTTC. Protein product: CASSEGQGHEQYF.

The chain uses TRBV7-9 and TRBJ1-5; 7 positions match TRBD1. CDR3 length: 15 residues. After removal of 6 bases from V and 2 bases from J, the junction contained 7 bases not matched to a gene. The V gene's germline CDR1 is SEHNR and CDR2 FQNEAQ (reference sequence). This CDR3 reads CASSTDRDRNQPQHF. The CDR3 DNA reads TGTGCCAGCAGTACTGACAGGGACCGCAATCAGCCCCAGCATTTT.

The chain couples TRBV7-9 to TRBJ2-3, with unresolved D. V was cut by 5 bases and J by 2 bases, with 14 bases left in between. CDR1 and CDR2 (germline): SEHNR, FQNEAQ (reference sequence). This CDR3 comprises 15 residues. The CDR3 DNA follows: TGTGCCAGCAGCCTGGGCGGCAGCCTCACAGATACGCAGTATTTT. It codes for CASSLGGSLTDTQYF.

This clonotype was counted once. The rearrangement uses TRBV7-3 and TRBJ2-7; 7 bases map to TRBD2. This CDR3 spans 16 amino acids. V lost 2 bases to trimming and J lost 4 bases; unmatched junction nucleotides: 11. Germline assignment: CDR1 SGHTA and CDR2 FQGTGA. The CDR3 DNA reads TGTGCCAGCAGCTTAGTTAGACCTAGCGGAAATTACGAGCAGTACTTC. The encoded protein is CASSLVRPSGNYEQYF.

The CDR3: CASSGVHEQYF. The CDR3 DNA is TGTGCCAGCAGTGGAGTCCACGAGCAGTACTTC. The chain is built from TRBV6-1 and TRBJ2-7; D remains unclear. Germline V gene lookup returns CDR1 MNHNS and CDR2 SASEGT. The V end lost 4 bases, the J end lost 5 bases, and 6 bases lay between the germline ends. The CDR3 spans 11 residues.

The chain links TRBV24-1 to TRBJ1-1, with D perhaps matching TRBD1 (5 bases). In germline, CDR1 is KGHDR, CDR2 SFDVKD. Trimming cost V 2 bases and J 4 bases, with 22 bases left between them. CDR3 length: 18 amino acids. The CDR3 region is CATSDWTRYGGSTTEAFF. DNA of the CDR3: TGTGCCACCAGTGATTGGACCCGGTACGGGGGGTCGACCACTGAAGCTTTCTTT.

V is TRBV19 and J is TRBJ2-7, with D perhaps TRBD1 (6 bases). The germline gives CDR1 LNHDA, CDR2 SQIVND (reference sequence). The V end was cut by 3 bases, the J end by 3 bases, with 15 bases between. This CDR3 region has 15 residues. The CDR3 is CASSIGSPQGYEQYF. The CDR3 nucleotides are TGTGCCAGTAGTATCGGGTCGCCACAGGGCTACGAGCAGTACTTC.

The chain employs TRBV7-9 and TRBJ2-3; 7 bases fit TRBD2. The CDR3 sequence is 15 residues long. The trim removed 5 bases at V and 4 bases at J, leaving 9 bases unmatched. The germline gives CDR1 SEHNR, CDR2 FQNEAQ (reference sequence). CDR3 DNA sequence: TGTGCCAGCAGCCCCATTGGCGGGGGATCAGATACGCAGTATTTT. Translating it yields CASSPIGGGSDTQYF.

The chain recombines TRBV6-2 or TRBV6-3 with TRBJ1-1; D gene uncertain. The CDR3 is 13 amino acids. Germline V lookup: CDR1 MNHEY, CDR2 SVGEGT. Between the trimmed V and J ends, which lost 4 bases and 0 bases, there was a span of 6 bases. DNA of the CDR3: TGTGCCAGCAGTTTACTGGTGAACACTGAAGCTTTCTTT. This sequence encodes CASSLLVNTEAFF.

The gene calls are TRBV7-2 and TRBJ1-6, with D unclear. Germline CDR1 and CDR2: SGHTA and FQGNSA. V was cut by 5 bases and J by 11 bases, with 10 bases left in between. The CDR3 is 12 residues long. The CDR3 DNA reads TGTGCCAGCAGCGCCCTGCGTACACCCCTCCACTTT. Translating it yields CASSALRTPLHF.

The chain carries TRBV15 and TRBJ1-1, with D tentatively TRBD1 (5 bases). V was shortened by 0 bases and J by 5 bases, with 13 bases between the two germline ends. This CDR3 spans 15 amino acids. Germline V gene sequence: CDR1 LNHNV, CDR2 YYDKDF (reference sequence). In DNA form, the CDR3 reads TGTGCCACCAGCAGAGATCGGGGACCGGGAACTGAAGCTTTCTTT. It translates to CATSRDRGPGTEAFF.

The J gene is TRBJ2-7, the V gene TRBV7-2; possibly TRBD1 for D (6 bases). V was cut by 4 bases and J by 0 bases, with 10 bases left in between. Germline V gene data show CDR1 as SGHTA and CDR2 as FQGNSA. The CDR3 runs 14 residues. The CDR3 protein is CASSSGTISYEQYF. The CDR3 nucleotides are TGTGCCAGCAGCTCCGGGACAATCTCCTACGAGCAGTACTTC.

The chain's CDR3 is CASSSGGYYNEQFF. CDR3 DNA sequence: TGTGCCAGCAGTAGCGGGGGATACTACAATGAGCAGTTCTTC. V gene TRBV27 combines with J gene TRBJ2-1; TRBD2 agrees at 8 bases. The J segment lost 3 bases and the V segment lost 5 bases, leaving 3 bases of the junction unmatched. Germline lookup yields CDR1 MNHEY and CDR2 SMNVEV (reference sequence). This CDR3 spans 14 amino acids.

The chain is built from TRBV3-1 and TRBJ2-6, with TRBD1 identical over 10 bases. Per germline, CDR1 LGHDT and CDR2 YNNKEL (reference sequence). Losses at the gene ends were 8 bases for V and 4 bases for J; bases not matched to a gene: 8. The CDR3 covers 16 residues. CDR3 region: CASWGTGESGANVLTF. The DNA of the CDR3 is TGTGCCAGCTGGGGGACAGGGGAATCCGGGGCCAACGTCCTGACTTTC.

This rearrangement joins TRBV9 to TRBJ2-3; D gene uncertain. The CDR3 loop spans 15 amino acids. Germline-derived CDR1 and CDR2 are SGDLS and YYNGEE. Trimming cost V 2 bases and J 0 bases, with 10 bases left between them. The CDR3 protein is CASSVGRRSTDTQYF. In nucleotides, the CDR3 is TGTGCCAGCAGCGTCGGGCGTAGGAGCACAGATACGCAGTATTTT.

J is TRBJ1-1 and V is TRBV6-2 or TRBV6-3; D remains unclear. With 2 bases removed from V and 2 bases from J, the gap between germline ends came to 12 bases. The length of the CDR3 is 15 residues. The V gene's germline CDR1 is MNHEY and CDR2 SVGEGT. DNA for the CDR3: TGTGCCAGCAGTTACGACGTCTACTATAACACTGAAGCTTTCTTT. Translated, it gives CASSYDVYYNTEAFF.

This chain connects TRBV3-1 to TRBJ2-7, with no clear D. Trimming removed 4 bases at V and 5 bases at J, with 12 bases between. The CDR3 spans 13 residues. Germline CDR1 and CDR2: LGHDT and YNNKEL (reference sequence). The CDR3 nucleotides are TGTGCCAGCAGCCCACGACTGGCCCACGAGCAGTACTTC. It is translated as CASSPRLAHEQYF.